This record concerns one TCR beta chain sequence. These data are taken from a study of blood T cell repertoires in COVID-19. Symptom resolution, clearance, or two negative PCRs marked donors in Cohort 3 as recovered. This CDR3 has 13 amino acids. Between the trimmed V and J ends, which lost 3 bases and 9 bases, there was a span of 15 bases. Germline values: CDR1 SGDLS, CDR2 YYNGEE. Profiled with immunoSEQ multiplex PCR; TCRdb holds only in-frame clones, not every one. The sample lists some 170,000 clones; more than 80% were seen once. The specimen sequenced was PBMCs or T cells enriched from blood (not recorded which). The source of this sequence is a man between 40 and 49 years old who had recovered from COVID-19. V usage is TRBV9 and J usage is TRBJ2-5; D might be TRBD2 (5 bases). CDR3 sequence reads: CASSGQSSEAQYF. The DNA for the CDR3 is TGTGCCAGCAGCGGCCAAAGCTCGGAGGCCCAGTACTTC.